The 25 T cell receptor beta chains below come from one sample, sequenced in a study of T-cell memory formation after mild COVID-19. TCRdb passed the 5' RACE reads through MiXCR, listing each CDR3 protein once. This sample has under 600,000 distinct CDR3 sequences, with roughly a fifth found just once. Sequencing was carried out using PBMCs or a T cell subset sorted from them (not recorded which). Receptor source: an adult woman who had mild COVID-19 (a few samples of this study predate the infection). Cell type and time point are not known.

The CDR3 DNA reads TGCAGTGCTAGTACCCAGAGCCACGAGCAGTACTTC. It specifies CSASTQSHEQYF. The J gene is TRBJ2-7, the V gene TRBV20-1, with D unresolved. The CDR3 is 12 amino acids. The V gene's germline CDR1 is DFQATT and CDR2 SNEGSKA (reference sequence). Trimming took off 3 bases at V and 5 bases at J, with 11 bases between the two ends.

The V and J genes are TRBV5-1 and TRBJ2-3, with D maybe TRBD1 (5 bases). The V gene lost 4 bases and the J gene lost 10 bases, with 13 bases spanning the gap. This CDR3 is 12 amino acids long. Germline V gene lookup returns CDR1 SGHRS and CDR2 YFSETQ. The chain's CDR3 is CASSHDRRAQYF. CDR3 bases: TGCGCCAGCAGCCACGACAGAAGGGCGCAGTATTTT.

Ten or more counts support this clonotype. The rearrangement joins TRBV30 to TRBJ1-5; 7 bases fit TRBD1. This CDR3 has 12 residues. V dropped 3 bases and J dropped 5; count of bases not matched to a gene: 1. Germline values: CDR1 GTSNPN, CDR2 SVGIG (reference sequence). The chain's CDR3 is CAWRQGDQPQHF. CDR3 coding DNA: TGTGCCTGGAGGCAGGGGGATCAGCCCCAGCATTTT.

The V and J genes are TRBV4-1 and TRBJ2-5, with D tentatively TRBD1 or TRBD2 (6 bases each). Germline V gives CDR1 MGHRA, CDR2 YSYEKL. The V end lost 1 base, the J end lost 5 bases, and 23 bases lay between the germline ends. CDR3 length: 18 residues. CDR3 protein: CASSQGESVGGGRETQYF. DNA for the CDR3: TGCGCCAGCAGCCAAGGAGAGTCGGTAGGAGGGGGTCGGGAGACCCAGTACTTC.

In its sample, this clonotype was seen a few times. The chain employs TRBV29-1 and TRBJ2-7; the D gene is possibly TRBD1 (6 bases). The V end lost 0 bases, the J end lost 3 bases, and 12 bases lay between the germline ends. The germline V gene encodes CDR1 SQVTM and CDR2 ANQGSEA. This CDR3 contains 14 residues. The CDR3 reads CSVEETGTFYEQYF. The DNA of the CDR3 is TGCAGCGTTGAAGAGACAGGAACCTTCTACGAGCAGTACTTC.

The rearrangement uses TRBV6-2 or TRBV6-3 and TRBJ2-2; D not certain. The CDR3 sequence is 15 residues long. Trimming stripped 2 bases from V and 0 bases from J, with 7 bases between. Germline assignment: CDR1 MNHEY and CDR2 SVGEGT. The DNA of the CDR3 is TGTGCCAGCAGTTACCAGGCGGCGAACACCGGGGAGCTGTTTTTT. It yields the protein CASSYQAANTGELFF.

The chain uses TRBV24-1 and TRBJ1-5, with D maybe TRBD1 (5 bases). The CDR3 covers 12 residues. The V and J ends lost 5 bases and 9 bases respectively, with 10 bases between them. Germline values: CDR1 KGHDR, CDR2 SFDVKD. CDR3 residues: CATSAGDRPQHF. In nucleotides, the CDR3 is TGTGCCACCAGTGCGGGGGATCGGCCCCAGCATTTT.

This clonotype has only a few counts. The chain carries TRBV7-8 and TRBJ2-7; D might be TRBD2 (6 bases). Germline CDR1 reads SGHVS; CDR2 reads FQNEAQ. The CDR3 extends over 13 amino acids. V shed 5 bases and J shed 6 bases, with 14 bases lying between them. In nucleotides, the CDR3 is TGTGCCAGCAGCGCGGGGCCAGCGGGCGAGCAGTACTTC. Amino acids: CASSAGPAGEQYF.

The chain couples TRBV24-1 to TRBJ1-1, with a weak D call TRBD1 (5 bases). Germline-derived CDR1 and CDR2 are KGHDR and SFDVKD. The CDR3 length is 12 residues. The V end lost 4 bases, the J end lost 4 bases, and 6 bases lay between the germline ends. The CDR3 here is CATSEGGTEAFF. In nucleotides, the CDR3 is TGTGCCACCAGTGAGGGGGGCACTGAAGCTTTCTTT.

This clonotype was seen once. The chain couples TRBV30 to TRBJ2-7; 8 positions match TRBD1. V gave up 4 bases and J gave up 12 bases; unmatched junction bases: 14. This CDR3 has 13 amino acids. The germline CDR1 and CDR2 sequences are GTSNPN and SVGIG (reference sequence). CDR3 sequence: CAWNWRGDRPRYF. DNA for the CDR3: TGTGCCTGGAATTGGAGGGGGGACAGGCCCAGGTACTTC.

The rearrangement uses TRBV7-2 and TRBJ1-2, with D unresolved. CDR3 length: 15 amino acids. From germline, CDR1 is SGHTA and CDR2 FQGNSA. The V and J ends lost 3 bases and 8 bases respectively, with 19 bases between them. The CDR3 region has the DNA TGTGCCAGCAGCTTTACCCTTAACCCGAGTTGGGGCTACACCTTC. Encoded protein: CASSFTLNPSWGYTF.

This clonotype was seen ten or more times. This chain uses TRBV7-9 with TRBJ2-3; 10 positions agree with TRBD1. V lost 2 bases and J lost 3; bases outside the gene matches: 5. This CDR3 comprises 16 residues. The germline V gene has CDR1 SEHNR and CDR2 FQNEAQ (reference sequence). CDR3 loop: CASSLRGQGWTDTQYF. The CDR3 DNA is TGTGCCAGCAGCTTAAGGGGACAGGGGTGGACAGATACGCAGTATTTT.

This clonotype has only a few counts. The chain employs TRBV20-1 and TRBJ2-1; D possibly corresponds to TRBD1 (6 bases). V was cut by 6 bases and J by 5 bases, with 23 bases left in between. The CDR3 is 16 residues long. The germline gives CDR1 DFQATT, CDR2 SNEGSKA (reference sequence). The CDR3 DNA reads TGCAGTGCCCTGCTTTTGCCAGGGGCCAGGGACAATGAGCAGTTCTTC. Its protein is CSALLLPGARDNEQFF.

The chain has TRBV11-2 and TRBJ2-2; 14 nucleotides line up with TRBD2. This CDR3 comprises 18 residues. Looked up from germline, CDR1 is SGHAT and CDR2 is FQNNGV. The V segment lost 0 bases and the J segment 4 bases; nucleotides outside the gene matches: 4. The CDR3 loop is CASSLDLGTSGSTGELFF. The DNA of the CDR3 is TGTGCCAGCAGCTTAGACCTCGGGACTAGCGGGAGCACCGGGGAGCTGTTTTTT.

This clonotype appeared once. The CDR3 region has the DNA TGTGCCAGCGCCCGGACGTGGGTTCTTCGTAGAGATCAGCCCCAGCATTTT. This sequence encodes CASARTWVLRRDQPQHF. V gene TRBV2 combines with J gene TRBJ1-5; no clear D gene. Looked up from germline, CDR1 is SNHLY and CDR2 is FYNNEI. The CDR3 loop spans 17 amino acids. The ends were cut back, 8 bases at V and 5 bases at J, with 25 bases in the middle.

This chain uses TRBV7-6 with TRBJ1-1; tentative D call: TRBD1 (5 bases). The CDR3 loop spans 14 amino acids. Germline CDR1 reads SGHVS; CDR2 reads FNYEAQ. With 4 bases removed from V and 8 bases from J, the gap between germline ends came to 17 bases. The CDR3: CASSSGTGQSEAFF. Written as DNA, the CDR3 is TGTGCCAGCAGCTCCGGGACGGGGCAATCGGAAGCTTTCTTT. Together with reference TRBV7-6 and TRBJ1-1, the CDR3 gives the full variable domain: GAGVSQSPRYKVTKRGQDVALRCDPISGHVSLYWYRQALGQGPEFLTYFNYEAQQDKSGLPNDRFSAERPEGSISTLTIQRTEQRDSAMYRCASSSGTGQSEAFFGQGTRLTVV.

This clonotype was observed a few times. The V and J genes are TRBV5-1 and TRBJ2-1; D is unclear. With 0 bases removed from V and 3 bases from J, the gap between germline ends came to 7 bases. This CDR3 contains 14 residues. Germline lookup yields CDR1 SGHRS and CDR2 YFSETQ. The CDR3 DNA sequence: TGCGCCAGCAGCTTGGATCCGGACTACAATGAGCAGTTCTTC. The encoded protein is CASSLDPDYNEQFF.

The V gene is TRBV30, the J gene TRBJ1-6; no definite D call. CDR3 size: 13 residues. The ends were cut back, 2 bases at V and 8 bases at J, with 10 bases in the middle. The germline V gene has CDR1 GTSNPN and CDR2 SVGIG (reference sequence). CDR3 nucleotides: TGTGCCTGGAGTCAGGCATTTGATTCACCCCTCCACTTT. As protein: CAWSQAFDSPLHF. Complete variable domain (other parts from reference TRBV30 and TRBJ1-6): SQTIHQWPATLVQPVGSPLSLECTVEGTSNPNLYWYRQAAGRGLQLLFYSVGIGQISSEVPQNLSASRPQDRQFILSSKKLLLSDSGFYLCAWSQAFDSPLHFGNGTRLTVT.

The rearrangement joins TRBV12-3 or TRBV12-4 to TRBJ1-2, with TRBD1 as a possible D gene (5 bases). This CDR3 has 15 residues. V shed 6 bases and J shed 4 bases, with 18 bases lying between them. CDR3 loop: CASSPAPGDGYGYTF. The CDR3 nucleotides are TGTGCCAGCAGCCCTGCCCCCGGGGACGGCTATGGCTACACCTTC.

This chain uses TRBV6-6 with TRBJ1-4; D not certain. V was pared by 6 bases and J by 1 base, with 12 bases between. This CDR3 has 15 residues. From germline, CDR1 is MNHNY and CDR2 SVGAGI (reference sequence). In DNA form, the CDR3 reads TGTGCCAGCAGGGGGAAGGTCTTAACTAATGAAAAACTGTTTTTT. Translation: CASRGKVLTNEKLFF.

This clonotype was counted a few times. The chain recombines TRBV11-3 with TRBJ2-1; 12 bases are a match to TRBD2. The V gene's germline CDR1 is SGHNT and CDR2 YENEEA. The CDR3 spans 19 residues. The V and J ends lost 2 bases and 0 bases, in that order; junction bases with no gene match: 8. CDR3 sequence: CASSLSRLAGASSYNEQFF. As DNA, the CDR3 is TGTGCCAGCAGCTTATCGCGACTAGCGGGGGCTAGCTCCTACAATGAGCAGTTCTTC.

This clonotype was recorded a few times. The chain combines TRBV7-6 with TRBJ1-1; D gene ambiguous. CDR1 is SGHVS, CDR2 FNYEAQ, per germline. V lost 5 bases to trimming and J lost 10 bases, with 20 bases between them. The CDR3 sequence is 14 residues long. The CDR3 spells CASSPAAGPSGAFF. The CDR3 DNA sequence: TGTGCCAGCAGCCCCGCCGCCGGTCCGTCGGGAGCTTTCTTT.

In its sample, this clonotype was seen a few times. The V and J genes are TRBV5-6 and TRBJ1-4; D not resolved. CDR3 size: 16 residues. The germline V and J ends were trimmed by 2 bases and 4 bases, with 15 bases remaining between them. Germline V gives CDR1 SGHDT, CDR2 YYEEEE. The CDR3 spells CASSFSSHSYNEKLFF. The CDR3 nucleotides read TGTGCCAGCAGCTTTTCGAGCCACAGTTATAATGAAAAACTGTTTTTT.

This clonotype has only a few counts. The chain has TRBV4-3 and TRBJ2-7, with 7 bases matching TRBD2. This CDR3 spans 15 amino acids. The junction had 5 bases not matched to a gene; V was cut back by 0 bases and J by 3 bases. Germline V CDR1 and CDR2: LGHNA, YSLEER. The CDR3 nucleotides read TGCGCCAGCAGCCAAGATGCTAGCGGTTACTACGAGCAGTACTTC. Protein product: CASSQDASGYYEQYF.

This clonotype was detected only a few times. The rearrangement links TRBV7-2 to TRBJ2-7, with 10 bases lining up with TRBD1. CDR1 is SGHTA and CDR2 is FQGNSA in the germline V gene. Trimming cost V 5 bases and J 6 bases; bases outside gene matches: 10. The CDR3 totals 15 residues. CDR3 sequence: CASSRKAGQGPEQYF. The CDR3 DNA reads as TGTGCCAGCAGCAGAAAGGCGGGACAGGGGCCCGAGCAGTACTTC.